This T cell receptor (beta chain) comes out of a study of blood T cells in healthy people across ages. V was pared by 6 bases and J by 4 bases, with 18 bases between. CDR3 length equals 15 residues. Concerning this clonotype: Its antigen is still unknown.

For the second PCR, which ran for 7 to 11 cycles, a sample-barcoded 5' primer and a J-beta primer mix were used. TCRdb fed the 5' RACE reads into MiXCR, producing one record per CDR3 protein. The sample carries roughly 1.9 million distinct CDR3 sequences, around 40% recorded once. Study-wide findings and caveats: With unsorted PBMCs, a conclusive comparison of naive versus antigen-experienced cells was not possible.

Sequencing was done on a sample of blood. This TCR came from a human donor in good health. This sequence joins TRBV12-3 or TRBV12-4 and TRBJ1-2; D gene unclear. The DNA of the CDR3 is TGTGCCAGCAGGGATGGGCGGAACTTACTCTATGGCTACACCTTC. It is translated as CASRDGRNLLYGYTF.